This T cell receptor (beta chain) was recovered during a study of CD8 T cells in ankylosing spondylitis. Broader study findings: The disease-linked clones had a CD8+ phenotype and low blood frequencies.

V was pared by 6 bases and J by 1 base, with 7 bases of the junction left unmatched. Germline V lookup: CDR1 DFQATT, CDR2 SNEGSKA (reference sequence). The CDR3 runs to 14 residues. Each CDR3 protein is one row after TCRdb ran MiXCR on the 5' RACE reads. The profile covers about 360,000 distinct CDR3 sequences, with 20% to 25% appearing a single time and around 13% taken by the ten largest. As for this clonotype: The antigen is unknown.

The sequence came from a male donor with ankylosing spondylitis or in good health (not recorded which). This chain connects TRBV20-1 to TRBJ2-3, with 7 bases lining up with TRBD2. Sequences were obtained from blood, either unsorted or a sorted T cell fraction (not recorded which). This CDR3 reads CSATGGPGTDTQYF. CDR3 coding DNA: TGCAGTGCGACGGGGGGTCCGGGCACAGATACGCAGTATTTT.